The 10 T cell receptor beta chains reported below all come from one sample, sequenced in a study of blood T cell repertoires in COVID-19. Data came from immunoSEQ multiplex PCR; TCRdb stores just in-frame clones and leaves some out. The sample includes tens of thousands of clones, roughly 82% seen only once; the top ten take approximately 10%. Sequencing was performed on peripheral blood. These receptors all come from a man between 50 and 59 years old with acute or convalescent COVID-19.

The genes are TRBV19 and TRBJ2-7, with D possibly being TRBD2 (6 bases). Germline V gene sequence: CDR1 LNHDA, CDR2 SQIVND (reference sequence). V shed 5 bases and J shed 2 bases, with 13 bases lying between them. This CDR3 has 14 residues. CDR3 nucleotides: TGTGCCAGTAGTTCGGGGGACTTCCCCTACGAGCAGTACTTC. This gives the protein CASSSGDFPYEQYF.

This clone was observed once. The chain links TRBV6-5 to TRBJ1-6; TRBD1 is a possible D gene (5 bases). Germline lookup yields CDR1 MNHEY and CDR2 SVGAGI. The CDR3 length is 14 residues. V was pared by 7 bases and J by 8 bases, with 15 bases between. The CDR3 DNA reads as TGTGCCAGCAAAAGGGCTGTAGGGGATTCACCCCTCCACTTT. Amino acids: CASKRAVGDSPLHF.

The chain uses TRBV4-3 and TRBJ2-4; a possible D gene is TRBD1 (6 bases). There are 17 residues in the CDR3. Per germline, CDR1 LGHNA and CDR2 YSLEER. The germline V and J ends were trimmed by 0 bases and 3 bases, with 15 bases remaining between them. The CDR3 loop is CASSQEGASLGKNIQYF. DNA of the CDR3: TGCGCCAGCAGCCAAGAGGGGGCTAGCCTCGGCAAAAACATTCAGTACTTC.

The chain carries TRBV7-2 and TRBJ1-5; D is ambiguous. The length of the CDR3 is 12 residues. Germline loops: CDR1 SGHTA, CDR2 FQGNSA. Trimming stripped 1 base from V and 9 bases from J, with 7 bases between. The CDR3 DNA reads TGTGCCAGCAGCTTAGATGGAGGGCCCCAGCATTTT. It codes for CASSLDGGPQHF.

The gene calls are TRBV16 and TRBJ1-6; TRBD1 aligns across 7 bases. This CDR3 region has 19 residues. V shed 4 bases, J shed 0 bases, and the junction held 12 bases outside the gene matches. CDR1 KGHSY and CDR2 FQNENV come from the germline V gene. The CDR3 region is CASSPQFGQASSYNSPLHF. The CDR3 DNA is TGTGCCAGCAGCCCTCAATTCGGACAGGCAAGCTCCTATAATTCACCCCTCCACTTT. The full variable domain, rest sourced from reference TRBV16 and TRBJ1-6, is GEEVAQTPKHLVRGEGQKAKLYCAPIKGHSYVFWYQQVLKNEFKFLISFQNENVFDETGMPKERFSAKCLPNSPCSLEIQATKLEDSAVYFCASSPQFGQASSYNSPLHFGNGTRLTVT.

V is TRBV25-1 and J is TRBJ2-1, with 7 bases aligning to TRBD2. This CDR3 spans 15 amino acids. The V gene's germline CDR1 is MGHDK and CDR2 SYGVNS. Trimming cost V 2 bases and J 7 bases; bases outside gene matches: 8. CDR3: CASSEGGDRRNEQFF. The CDR3 DNA reads as TGTGCCAGCAGTGAAGGGGGGGACCGCAGGAATGAGCAGTTCTTC.

The CDR3 reads CASSLTGGSYEQYF. CDR3 sequence (DNA): TGTGCCAGCAGCCTGACAGGGGGCAGTTACGAGCAGTACTTC. This chain links TRBV28 with TRBJ2-7, with 10 bases matching TRBD1. J was trimmed by 4 bases and V by 6 bases; bases with no gene match: 6. This CDR3 comprises 14 residues. Germline V gene data show CDR1 as MDHEN and CDR2 as SYDVKM.

This clone was observed a single time. The CDR3 reads CASSLEGPGANEKLFF. CDR3 DNA: TGTGCCAGCAGCTTAGAGGGGCCGGGAGCTAATGAAAAACTGTTTTTT. This chain uses TRBV7-9 with TRBJ1-4, with D perhaps TRBD1 (5 bases). CDR1 and CDR2 (germline): SEHNR, FQNEAQ (reference sequence). V shed 1 base and J shed 3 bases, with 12 bases lying between them. This CDR3 region has 16 residues.

This clone was recorded only once. This sequence joins TRBV7-2 and TRBJ2-2; maybe TRBD2 (5 bases). The length of the CDR3 is 17 residues. Germline assignment: CDR1 SGHTA and CDR2 FQGNSA. V lost 0 bases and J lost 4, with 15 bases in between. The CDR3 loop reads CASSLAAISGITGELFF. The CDR3 region has the DNA TGTGCCAGCAGCTTAGCGGCGATCTCGGGGATCACCGGGGAGCTGTTTTTT.

This rearrangement joins TRBV5-8 to TRBJ1-6; D is unclear. Germline V gene lookup returns CDR1 SGHTS and CDR2 YDEGEE. The CDR3 has 13 amino acids. Trimming removed 2 bases at V and 19 bases at J, with 19 bases between. CDR3 protein: CASSFSGPSPEHF. As DNA, the CDR3 is TGTGCCAGCAGCTTCTCAGGACCTAGCCCGGAGCACTTT.